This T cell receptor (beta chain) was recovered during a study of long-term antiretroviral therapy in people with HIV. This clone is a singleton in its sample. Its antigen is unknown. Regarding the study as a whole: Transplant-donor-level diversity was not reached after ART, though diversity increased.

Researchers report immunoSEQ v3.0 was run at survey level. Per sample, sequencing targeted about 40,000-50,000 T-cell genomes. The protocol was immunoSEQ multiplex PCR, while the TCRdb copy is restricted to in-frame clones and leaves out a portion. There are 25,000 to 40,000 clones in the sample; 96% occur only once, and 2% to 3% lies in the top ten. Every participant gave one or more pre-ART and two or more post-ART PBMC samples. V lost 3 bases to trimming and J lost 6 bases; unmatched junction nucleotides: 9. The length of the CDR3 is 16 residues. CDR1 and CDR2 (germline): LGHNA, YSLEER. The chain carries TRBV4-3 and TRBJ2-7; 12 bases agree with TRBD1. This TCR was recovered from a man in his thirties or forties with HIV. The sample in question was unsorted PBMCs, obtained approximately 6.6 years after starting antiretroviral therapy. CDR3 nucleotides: TGCGCCAGCAGCCATTCGGAGGGACAGGGGGCGGGCGAGCAGTACTTC. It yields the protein CASSHSEGQGAGEQYF.